A single sample gave rise to the 5 T cell receptor beta chains below, sequenced in a study of shared clonotypes between healthy human individuals. Method: immunoSEQ multiplex PCR; TCRdb's copy keeps in-frame clones and lacks some. The sample includes 560,000 or so clones, around 96% of them seen just once. Positively selected for CCR7, the CD45RO-negative cells used as naive CD8 cells excluded terminally differentiated effector memory CD45RA+ cells. Input material: naive CD8+ T cells sorted from blood. These receptors came from a woman aged 25 to 45 in good health.

V usage is TRBV6-1 and J usage is TRBJ2-7; 12 bases match TRBD1. CDR1 is MNHNS and CDR2 is SASEGT in the germline V gene. CDR3 size: 13 residues. V lost 6 bases to trimming and J lost 6 bases; unmatched junction nucleotides: 3. This chain's CDR3 is CASRGTGGFEQYF. Written as DNA, the CDR3 is TGTGCCAGCAGGGGGACAGGGGGCTTCGAGCAGTACTTC.

The chain recombines TRBV27 with TRBJ2-5; a weak D match, TRBD1 (5 bases). The DNA end favors TRBJ2-7, so the J call may be wrong. Germline V gene lookup returns CDR1 MNHEY and CDR2 SMNVEV (reference sequence). This CDR3 is built from 13 residues. The CDR3 sequence is CASSWGRVHEQYF. CDR3 bases: TGTGCCAGCAGTTGGGGCAGGGTTCACGAGCAGTACTTC.

This clone was recorded only once. This chain uses TRBV7-2 with TRBJ2-5; D is unclear. CDR3 size: 14 residues. The V gene's germline CDR1 is SGHTA and CDR2 FQGNSA. Trimming took 4 bases from V and 2 from J, leaving 11 bases between them. Here the CDR3 DNA reads TGTGCCAGCAGCTCAACGGTTAGACAAGAGACCCAGTACTTC. This codes for CASSSTVRQETQYF.

CDR3 amino acids: CASSSGAPNQPQHF. The CDR3 DNA follows: TGTGCCAGCAGTTCTGGTGCCCCCAATCAGCCCCAGCATTTT. The chain carries TRBV28 and TRBJ1-5; D ambiguous. The CDR3 totals 14 residues. V lost 4 bases to trimming and J lost 3 bases, with 10 bases between them. CDR1 MDHEN and CDR2 SYDVKM come from the germline V gene.

The rearrangement links TRBV9 to TRBJ2-5; 7 bases are shared with TRBD2. The length of the CDR3 is 15 residues. Germline V lookup: CDR1 SGDLS, CDR2 YYNGEE. V lost 0 bases to trimming and J lost 5 bases; unmatched junction nucleotides: 7. The CDR3 DNA reads TGTGCCAGCAGCGTAGAGGGCGGGAGTAGGGAGACCCAGTACTTC. This sequence encodes CASSVEGGSRETQYF.